The 19 T cell receptor beta chains given below trace back to one sample, sequenced in a study of molecular identifiers for immune sequencing clone quantification. MiXCR was run by TCRdb on the PCR reads, yielding one entry per CDR3 protein. Here the sample spans about 640,000 distinct CDR3 sequences, 20% being singletons. The sequenced material came from naive CD8+ T cells from blood, with Jurkat cell RNA spiked in. Documented subset: FACS-sorted CD8+CD4-CCR7+CD45RA+ naive T cells. The receptors here all came from a human donor in good health. Some libraries in this study had Jurkat cell RNA spiked in.

This clonotype was recorded many times. The J gene is TRBJ2-1, the V gene TRBV12-5; TRBD1 or TRBD2 may be the D gene (5 bases each). The germline V and J ends were trimmed by 2 bases and 8 bases, with 10 bases remaining between them. Germline V gene sequence: CDR1 LGHNT, CDR2 FRNRAP. This CDR3 has 13 amino acids. CDR3 DNA sequence: TGTGCTAGTGGTTTGTTACGGGGCGATGAGCAGTTCTTC. Protein: CASGLLRGDEQFF. The variable domain in full, with the rest retrieved from reference TRBV12-5 and TRBJ2-1, is DARVTQTPRHKVTEMGQEVTMRCQPILGHNTVFWYRQTMMQGLELLAYFRNRAPLDDSGMPKDRFSAEMPDATLATLKIQPSEPRDSAVYFCASGLLRGDEQFFGPGTRLTVL.

This clonotype was detected ten times or more. V is TRBV7-9 and J is TRBJ2-5; possibly TRBD2 for D (6 bases). The germline CDR1 and CDR2 sequences are SEHNR and FQNEAQ (reference sequence). V was clipped by 5 bases and J by 6 bases, with 16 bases between them. The CDR3 loop spans 14 amino acids. The chain's CDR3 is CASSPPSGGKTQYF. The DNA for the CDR3 is TGTGCCAGCAGCCCCCCGAGTGGCGGGAAGACCCAGTACTTC.

This clonotype has ten or more counts. J is TRBJ2-2 and V is TRBV4-2; D is uncertain. The length of the CDR3 is 13 residues. The V end was cut by 4 bases, the J end by 2 bases, with 5 bases between. In germline, CDR1 is LGHNA, CDR2 YNFKEQ. The CDR3 region is CASSPDNTGELFF. The CDR3 nucleotides read TGTGCCAGCAGCCCGGATAACACCGGGGAGCTGTTTTTT.

This clonotype was found many times. This chain connects TRBV30 to TRBJ1-1, with no clear D. Trimming took off 3 bases at V and 5 bases at J, with 16 bases between the two ends. Germline CDR1 and CDR2: GTSNPN and SVGIG (reference sequence). The length of the CDR3 is 14 residues. CDR3 DNA sequence: TGTGCCTGGAGAGTTCCGGGGTCGATGACTGAAGCTTTCTTT. Translated: CAWRVPGSMTEAFF.

This clonotype was detected only a few times. This chain links TRBV7-2 with TRBJ2-7; 10 bases align to TRBD2. Looked up from germline, CDR1 is SGHTA and CDR2 is FQGNSA. Unmatched junction bases numbered 9, after V lost 3 bases and J lost 7 bases. CDR3 length: 15 amino acids. CDR3 loop: CASSFQRGGPREQYF. CDR3 coding DNA: TGTGCCAGCAGCTTCCAGCGGGGGGGACCTCGGGAGCAGTACTTC.

The chain carries TRBV6-6 and TRBJ2-5; 7 nucleotides align to TRBD1. There are 15 residues in the CDR3. In germline, CDR1 is MNHNY, CDR2 SVGAGI (reference sequence). V was clipped by 6 bases and J by 5 bases; unmatched bases: 12. CDR3 nucleotide sequence: TGTGCCAGCAGCAAGGGACAGAGGCCACGGGAGACCCAGTACTTC. It yields the protein CASSKGQRPRETQYF.

This clonotype was picked up many times. This chain links TRBV12-3 or TRBV12-4 with TRBJ2-1; 7 bases agree with TRBD2. The CDR3 is made up of 13 amino acids. With 11 bases clipped from V and 4 bases from J, the junction kept 8 bases outside the gene matches. CDR3 loop: CAASQGGYNEQFF. In DNA, the CDR3 is TGTGCCGCTAGCCAGGGAGGGTACAATGAGCAGTTCTTC.

This clonotype has ten or more counts. V gene TRBV7-2 combines with J gene TRBJ2-1, with 8 nucleotides matching TRBD2. The germline CDR1 and CDR2 sequences are SGHTA and FQGNSA. This CDR3 is built from 15 residues. Trimming cost V 1 base and J 8 bases; bases outside gene matches: 7. The CDR3 here is CASSLVGLGGDEQFF. Here the CDR3 DNA reads TGTGCCAGCAGCTTAGTGGGACTAGGAGGTGATGAGCAGTTCTTC.

This clonotype showed up just a few times. The junction departs from germline at one end; a sequencing error may be responsible. The CDR3 DNA sequence: TGTGCCAGCAGCTTGTCATTGGACAGCTACGAGCAGTACTTC. This translates into CASSLSLDSYEQYF. J is TRBJ2-7 and V is TRBV5-3, with D perhaps TRBD1 (6 bases). TRBV5-3 is an ORF, and what it does is uncertain. The CDR3 extends over 14 amino acids.

This clonotype turned up a few times. Given a much more abundant clone one base away, this may be a read error. V is TRBV7-2 and J is TRBJ2-3, with D maybe TRBD2 (6 bases). The CDR3 consists of 17 residues. The germline V and J ends were trimmed by 2 bases and 4 bases, with 19 bases remaining between them. Germline loops: CDR1 SGHTA, CDR2 FQGNSA. CDR3 DNA: TGTGCCAGCAGCTTACCCCCGTCGGTTTCTAGCGCAGATACGCAGTATTTT. The encoded protein is CASSLPPSVSSADTQYF.

This clonotype has at least ten counts. V and J are TRBV10-3 and TRBJ2-5; TRBD2 aligns across 10 bases. With 6 bases clipped from V and 4 bases from J, the junction kept 5 bases outside the gene matches. CDR1 and CDR2 (germline): ENHRY, SYGVKD. This CDR3 is built from 14 residues. This CDR3 is CAISTAGGVETQYF. The CDR3 nucleotides are TGTGCCATCAGCACAGCGGGGGGGGTAGAGACCCAGTACTTC.

This clonotype was counted ten times or more. The J gene is TRBJ2-3, the V gene TRBV12-3 or TRBV12-4; D ambiguous. The V end lost 3 bases, the J end lost 2 bases, and 6 bases lay between the germline ends. The CDR3 totals 13 residues. CDR3 protein: CASSFPDTDTQYF. CDR3 DNA sequence: TGTGCCAGCAGTTTTCCAGACACAGATACGCAGTATTTT.

CDR3 loop: CASSYSIHAPHRYGVYEQYF. The CDR3 bases are TGTGCCAGCAGTTACTCGATACACGCACCCCACAGGTATGGGGTCTACGAGCAGTACTTC. The chain combines TRBV6-2 or TRBV6-3 with TRBJ2-7; possible D gene TRBD1, 5 bases. The germline CDR1 and CDR2 sequences are MNHEY and SVGEGT. V lost 0 bases to trimming and J lost 3 bases, with 27 bases between them. The CDR3 sequence is 20 residues long.

This clonotype was seen only a few times. This rearrangement joins TRBV7-6 to TRBJ2-7, with 13 bases matching TRBD2. CDR3 length: 15 amino acids. Germline V lookup: CDR1 SGHVS, CDR2 FNYEAQ. J lost 6 bases, V lost 1 base, and 3 bases had no gene match. Written as DNA, the CDR3 is TGTGCCAGCAGCTTAGGGGGACTAGCGGGATTCGAGCAGTACTTC. As protein: CASSLGGLAGFEQYF.

This clonotype appeared once. The rearrangement uses TRBV18 and TRBJ2-7; the match to TRBD2 covers 8 bases. The CDR3 covers 15 residues. J lost 5 bases, V lost 1 base, and 7 bases had no gene match. The V gene's germline CDR1 is KGHSH and CDR2 LQKENI. This chain's CDR3 is CASSPQDGRADEQYF. The DNA for the CDR3 is TGTGCCAGCTCACCACAGGACGGGAGGGCCGACGAGCAGTACTTC.

This clonotype was seen ten or more times. The chain recombines TRBV7-9 with TRBJ2-5; D is possibly TRBD1 (5 bases). V lost 1 base and J 2 bases, leaving 11 bases between the germline ends. The CDR3 has 15 amino acids. Per the germline V gene, CDR1 is SEHNR and CDR2 is FQNEAQ (reference sequence). DNA of the CDR3: TGTGCCAGCAGCTTAGAGATCGACAGACAAGAGACCCAGTACTTC. Encoded protein: CASSLEIDRQETQYF.

This clonotype was found a few times. One end of the junction varies from germline; a read error may be responsible. This chain joins TRBV28 and TRBJ1-1, with D unresolved. From germline, CDR1 is MDHEN and CDR2 SYDVKM. This CDR3 has 16 residues. The CDR3 DNA follows: TGTGCCAGCAGTTTATTTGGCGGCAGGACGAACACTGAGGCTTCCTTT. Translated: CASSLFGGRTNTEASF.

This clonotype was picked up a small number of times. This sequence joins TRBV27 and TRBJ1-2; TRBD1 might be the D (5 bases). The CDR3 is made up of 14 amino acids. Germline values: CDR1 MNHEY, CDR2 SMNVEV (reference sequence). V was shortened by 2 bases and J by 4 bases, with 11 bases between the two germline ends. In DNA form, the CDR3 reads TGTGCCAGCAGTTTAAGGCAGGGAGGCTATGGCTACACCTTC. Its translation: CASSLRQGGYGYTF.

This clonotype came up a few times. The gene calls are TRBV11-2 and TRBJ2-7; 12 bases are a match to TRBD2. There are 15 residues in the CDR3. Germline-derived CDR1 and CDR2 are SGHAT and FQNNGV. The junction had 5 bases not matched to a gene; V was cut back by 5 bases and J by 3 bases. CDR3 sequence: CASSGTSGRLYEQYF. The CDR3 DNA is TGTGCCAGCAGCGGAACTAGCGGGAGGCTCTACGAGCAGTACTTC.